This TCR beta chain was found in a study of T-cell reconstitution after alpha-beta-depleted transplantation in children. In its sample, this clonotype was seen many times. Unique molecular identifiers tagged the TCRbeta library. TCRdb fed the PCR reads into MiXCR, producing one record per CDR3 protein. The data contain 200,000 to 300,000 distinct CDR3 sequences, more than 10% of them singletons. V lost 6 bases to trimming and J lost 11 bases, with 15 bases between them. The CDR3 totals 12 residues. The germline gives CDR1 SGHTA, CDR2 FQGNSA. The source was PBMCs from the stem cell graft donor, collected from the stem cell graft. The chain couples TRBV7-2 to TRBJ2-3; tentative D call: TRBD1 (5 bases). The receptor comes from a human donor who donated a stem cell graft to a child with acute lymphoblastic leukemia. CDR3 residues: CASSPNRWWQYF. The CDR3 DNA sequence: TGTGCCAGCAGTCCCAACAGGTGGTGGCAGTATTTT. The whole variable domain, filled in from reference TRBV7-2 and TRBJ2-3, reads GAGVSQSPSNKVTEKGKDVELRCDPISGHTALYWYRQSLGQGLEFLIYFQGNSAPDKSGLPSDRFSAERTGGSVSTLTIQRTQQEDSAVYLCASSPNRWWQYFGPGTRLTVL.